One sample yielded the 7 T cell receptor beta chains listed below, sequenced in a study of blood T cell repertoires in COVID-19. Libraries were prepared by immunoSEQ multiplex PCR; TCRdb keeps only in-frame clonotypes and omits some of them. The table has around 260,000 clones, approximately 86% seen once. Specimen: peripheral blood. Receptors were obtained from a man aged 18 to 29 with active or convalescent COVID-19.

The chain joins TRBV18 to TRBJ2-7; TRBD1 agrees at 8 bases. Germline V gives CDR1 KGHSH, CDR2 LQKENI. Losses at the gene ends were 3 bases for V and 6 bases for J; bases not matched to a gene: 7. The CDR3 runs to 14 residues. The CDR3 bases are TGTGCCAGCTCACCGGGACAGGTCACTAGCGAGCAGTACTTC. Protein sequence: CASSPGQVTSEQYF.

The V gene is TRBV30, the J gene TRBJ1-3, with 7 bases lining up with TRBD1. Unmatched junction bases numbered 0, after V lost 4 bases and J lost 0 bases. Germline CDR1 reads GTSNPN; CDR2 reads SVGIG (reference sequence). The CDR3 covers 13 residues. CDR3 sequence reads: CAWTGGSGNTIYF. The CDR3 DNA reads as TGTGCCTGGACAGGGGGCTCTGGAAACACCATATATTTT. The whole variable domain, remainder taken from reference TRBV30 and TRBJ1-3, is SQTIHQWPATLVQPVGSPLSLECTVEGTSNPNLYWYRQAAGRGLQLLFYSVGIGQISSEVPQNLSASRPQDRQFILSSKKLLLSDSGFYLCAWTGGSGNTIYFGEGSWLTVV.

The count of this clone is one. This rearrangement joins TRBV19 to TRBJ1-2, with D possibly TRBD1 on 6 matching bases. V was clipped by 2 bases and J by 5 bases, with 15 bases between them. In germline, CDR1 is LNHDA, CDR2 SQIVND (reference sequence). The CDR3 length is 15 residues. The CDR3 spells CASSIWLGTKYGYTF. CDR3 nucleotides: TGTGCCAGTAGTATATGGCTCGGGACAAAGTATGGCTACACCTTC.

The chain recombines TRBV15 with TRBJ1-1; TRBD1 aligns across 7 bases. Germline V gene lookup returns CDR1 LNHNV and CDR2 YYDKDF (reference sequence). V lost 8 bases to trimming and J lost 8 bases; unmatched junction nucleotides: 11. CDR3 length equals 13 residues. The CDR3 DNA reads TGTGCCACCTCCGAGAGGGAAGGGGGCGAAGCTTTCTTT. This codes for CATSEREGGEAFF.

V and J are TRBV7-6 and TRBJ1-2; tentatively, D is TRBD1 (5 bases). Germline V gives CDR1 SGHVS, CDR2 FNYEAQ. V lost 6 bases, J lost 3 bases, and 14 bases lay in between. The length of the CDR3 is 14 residues. The CDR3 spells CASSRVAGDYGYTF. The CDR3 DNA reads TGTGCCAGCAGTCGGGTGGCGGGGGACTATGGCTACACCTTC.

The chain recombines TRBV7-8 with TRBJ2-1, with D possibly being TRBD2 (6 bases). This CDR3 comprises 17 residues. Germline CDR1 and CDR2: SGHVS and FQNEAQ. V shed 1 base and J shed 0 bases, with 13 bases lying between them. The CDR3 sequence is CASSLEGAGSSYNEQFF. As DNA, the CDR3 is TGTGCCAGCAGCTTAGAAGGGGCGGGAAGCTCCTACAATGAGCAGTTCTTC.

This clone was detected only a few times. The chain couples TRBV5-1 to TRBJ1-1, with 7 bases lining up with TRBD1. The CDR3 spans 15 residues. Per the germline V gene, CDR1 is SGHRS and CDR2 is YFSETQ. The J segment lost 1 base and the V segment lost 5 bases, leaving 8 bases of the junction unmatched. CDR3 coding DNA: TGCGCCAGCAGTTCAAACAGGGGCCAGAACACTGAAGCTTTCTTT. It yields the protein CASSSNRGQNTEAFF.